This is a list of T cell receptor beta chains from one sample in a study of blood T cell repertoires in COVID-19. Data came from immunoSEQ multiplex PCR; TCRdb stores just in-frame clones and leaves some out. The sample holds 290,000 or so clones, 80% to 95% seen once. The sample was peripheral blood. These receptors were collected from a woman aged 25-40 years with COVID-19, enrolled during active disease. CDR3s include the opening cysteine and the closing phenylalanine or tryptophan. A D gene is named only where the DNA matches it firmly. Size is stated for part of the rows, as once, few or many counts, or as a class when the clone is expanded.

D: TRBD1
V: TRBV2
size: .
J: TRBJ1-2
DNA: TGTGCCAGCGAAGATTCCTCCGCGGACAGGGGGCCCGTCGGGGACTATGGCTACACCTTC
CDR3: CASEDSSADRGPVGDYGYTF

D: .
V: TRBV24-1
size: few
J: TRBJ1-5
DNA: TGTGCCACCAGTGACCCAGGGGATGAACAGCCCCAGCATTTT
CDR3: CATSDPGDEQPQHF

D: TRBD1
V: TRBV7-3
size: .
J: TRBJ2-5
DNA: TGTGCCAGCAGCAGACAGGGAGAGACCCAGTACTTC
CDR3: CASSRQGETQYF

D: .
V: TRBV10-3
size: once
J: TRBJ1-6
DNA: TGTGCCATCGCCGCAGGGAAGAATTCACCCCTCCACTTT
CDR3: CAIAAGKNSPLHF

D: TRBD1
V: TRBV15
size: .
J: TRBJ1-1
DNA: TGTGCCACCAGCCCAGACAGGGAAGTCCCTGAAGCTTTCTTT
CDR3: CATSPDREVPEAFF

D: .
V: TRBV21-1
size: .
J: TRBJ2-5
DNA: TGTGCCAGCAGAACAGGGGAAGGAGAGACCCAGTACTTC
CDR3: CASRTGEGETQYF

D: TRBD2
V: TRBV24-1
size: .
J: TRBJ2-1
DNA: TGTGCCACCACCGATGGACTAGTGAACAATGAGCAGTTCTTC
CDR3: CATTDGLVNNEQFF

D: .
V: TRBV7-9
size: .
J: TRBJ2-1
DNA: TGTGCCAGCAGCCCTCGGACAAATTACAATGAGCAGTTCTTC
CDR3: CASSPRTNYNEQFF

D: TRBD2
V: TRBV9
size: once
J: TRBJ2-5
DNA: TGTGCCAGCAGCGTAGGGTCGGGAGGGCCGGAGACCCAGTACTTC
CDR3: CASSVGSGGPETQYF

D: .
V: TRBV6-5
size: .
J: TRBJ1-1
DNA: TGTGCCAGCAGTTACTTGCTCGCGGTGGAAAGCACTGAAGCTTTCTTT
CDR3: CASSYLLAVESTEAFF

D: .
V: TRBV6-6
size: .
J: TRBJ1-5
DNA: TGTGCCAGCACCCGGACAGCAGGCAATCAGCCCCAGCATTTT
CDR3: CASTRTAGNQPQHF

D: .
V: TRBV5-4
size: .
J: TRBJ2-7
DNA: TGTGCCAGCAGCATTCGCGCGGGGTACTACGAGCAGTACTTC
CDR3: CASSIRAGYYEQYF

D: .
V: TRBV30
size: .
J: TRBJ1-1
DNA: TGTGCCTGGAGTCCCAGGACAGATAAAGCTTTCTTT
CDR3: CAWSPRTDKAFF

D: TRBD1
V: TRBV5-1
size: .
J: TRBJ2-2
DNA: TGCGCCAGCAGCTTGACCGGGACAGCTACCTACACCGGGGAGCTGTTTTTT
CDR3: CASSLTGTATYTGELFF

D: .
V: TRBV5-1
size: .
J: TRBJ1-3
DNA: TGCGCCAGCAGCTTGTCGGGGGACGGAAACACCATATATTTT
CDR3: CASSLSGDGNTIYF

D: .
V: TRBV30
size: .
J: TRBJ1-5
DNA: TGTGCCTGGAGTGTACGAGGCAATCAGCCCCAGCATTTT
CDR3: CAWSVRGNQPQHF

D: .
V: TRBV30
size: .
J: TRBJ1-2
DNA: TGTGCCTGGAGTTCAGGGGCAGGCTACACCTTC
CDR3: CAWSSGAGYTF

D: .
V: TRBV20-1
size: .
J: TRBJ1-5
DNA: TGCAGTGCTAGTGGCGGGGCGGATCTCAGCAATCAGCCCCAGCATTTT
CDR3: CSASGGADLSNQPQHF

D: TRBD1
V: TRBV30
size: .
J: TRBJ1-1
DNA: TGTGCCTGGAGACCAGGGGGGAGAACTGAAGCTTTCTTT
CDR3: CAWRPGGRTEAFF

D: TRBD2
V: TRBV6-2/TRBV6-3
size: many
J: TRBJ2-2
DNA: TGTGCCAGCAGCTGGGGACTAGCGGAGAACACCGGGGAGCTGTTTTTT
CDR3: CASSWGLAENTGELFF

D: .
V: TRBV28
size: .
J: TRBJ2-7
DNA: TGTGCCAGCAGTTCTTTGACATCCGACTCCTACGAGCAGTACTTC
CDR3: CASSSLTSDSYEQYF

D: .
V: TRBV10-2
size: once
J: TRBJ1-5
DNA: TGCGCCAGCAGTGAGTCGGGCAGAGTCAATCAGCCCCAGCATTTT
CDR3: CASSESGRVNQPQHF